These T cell receptor beta chains were read from a single sample in a study of cytomegalovirus exposure and HLA in healthy donors. The method was immunoSEQ multiplex PCR; TCRdb's version includes in-frame clones alone and lacks a portion of them. This sample's table has under 70,000 clones. The sequenced sample was PBMCs. The receptors were gathered from a female donor in good health and CMV-seropositive. CDR3s include the opening cysteine and the closing phenylalanine or tryptophan. Each record gives: CDR3 length, D gene, J gene, V gene, CDR3 DNA, CDR3 protein. D genes are given only for firm matches.

len: 16
d_gene: TRBD2
j_gene: TRBJ2-1
v_gene: TRBV28
CDR3nt: TGTGCCAGCAGTCTAGCGGGACTCCGCGGGGCCAATGAGCAGTTCTTC
CDR3aa: CASSLAGLRGANEQFF

len: 14
d_gene: -
j_gene: TRBJ1-2
v_gene: TRBV2
CDR3nt: TGTGCCAGCATTACACCGACAGGAACCTATGGCTACACCTTC
CDR3aa: CASITPTGTYGYTF

len: 12
d_gene: -
j_gene: TRBJ1-2
v_gene: TRBV30
CDR3nt: TGTGCCTGGATTGGTCGGGAGGGTGGCTACACCTTC
CDR3aa: CAWIGREGGYTF

len: 19
d_gene: -
j_gene: TRBJ1-5
v_gene: TRBV30
CDR3nt: TGTGCCTGGAGCCCACCCCGGGGGGCCACGGTTCTTGGCAATCAGCCCCAGCATTTT
CDR3aa: CAWSPPRGATVLGNQPQHF

len: 14
d_gene: -
j_gene: TRBJ2-7
v_gene: TRBV6-5
CDR3nt: TGTGCCAGCAGATCTTTGGACAGCGCCTACGAGCAGTACTTC
CDR3aa: CASRSLDSAYEQYF

len: 14
d_gene: TRBD1
j_gene: TRBJ2-7
v_gene: TRBV4-1
CDR3nt: TGCGCCAGCAGCCAAGGACAGGGAGTGGACGAGCAGTACTTC
CDR3aa: CASSQGQGVDEQYF

len: 15
d_gene: TRBD1
j_gene: TRBJ1-2
v_gene: TRBV10-3
CDR3nt: TGTGCCATCAGTGGGGACAGCCCAGCTAACTATGGCTACACCTTC
CDR3aa: CAISGDSPANYGYTF

len: 15
d_gene: -
j_gene: TRBJ2-7
v_gene: TRBV28
CDR3nt: TGTGCCAGCAGCGGCCTAGGGACTGCATCCTACGAGCAGTACTTC
CDR3aa: CASSGLGTASYEQYF

len: 12
d_gene: -
j_gene: TRBJ1-6
v_gene: TRBV30
CDR3nt: TGTGCCTGGGCCGGGAATAATTCACCCCTCCACTTT
CDR3aa: CAWAGNNSPLHF

len: 15
d_gene: -
j_gene: TRBJ1-2
v_gene: TRBV4-1
CDR3nt: TGCGCCAGCAGCCAAGAATCGCGGGGGAGTTATGGCTACACCTTC
CDR3aa: CASSQESRGSYGYTF

len: 13
d_gene: TRBD1
j_gene: TRBJ1-1
v_gene: TRBV6-4
CDR3nt: TGTGCCAGCAGGCGATCAGGGGGCACTGAAGCTTTCTTT
CDR3aa: CASRRSGGTEAFF

len: 13
d_gene: -
j_gene: TRBJ2-1
v_gene: TRBV18
CDR3nt: TGTGCCAGCTCACGACAGGTTAACAATGAGCAGTTCTTC
CDR3aa: CASSRQVNNEQFF

len: 15
d_gene: -
j_gene: TRBJ1-1
v_gene: TRBV19
CDR3nt: TGTGCCAGTAGTTTCGGACAGCCCTTGAACACTGAAGCTTTCTTT
CDR3aa: CASSFGQPLNTEAFF

len: 16
d_gene: TRBD2
j_gene: TRBJ2-1
v_gene: TRBV5-1
CDR3nt: TGCGCCAGCAGCTTGGTAGGCGGGGGGGCGTTCGATGAGCAGTTCTTC
CDR3aa: CASSLVGGGAFDEQFF

len: 16
d_gene: TRBD1
j_gene: TRBJ1-1
v_gene: TRBV4-1
CDR3nt: TGCGCCAGCAGCCAAGCACACGACAGGGGGGGGATAGAAGCTTTCTTT
CDR3aa: CASSQAHDRGGIEAFF

len: 13
d_gene: TRBD1
j_gene: TRBJ1-5
v_gene: TRBV30
CDR3nt: TGTGCCTGGACTCCAGGGGGCGTCCAGCCCCAGCATTTT
CDR3aa: CAWTPGGVQPQHF

len: 18
d_gene: TRBD1
j_gene: TRBJ1-2
v_gene: TRBV28
CDR3nt: TGTGCCAGCAGGGTACAACCGGGACAGGGTCCCCATAACTATGGCTACACCTTC
CDR3aa: CASRVQPGQGPHNYGYTF

len: 16
d_gene: -
j_gene: TRBJ1-5
v_gene: TRBV5-6
CDR3nt: TGTGCCAGCAGCCTATCAGGGGCGCGACGCAATCAGCCCCAGCATTTT
CDR3aa: CASSLSGARRNQPQHF

len: 15
d_gene: -
j_gene: TRBJ2-7
v_gene: TRBV30
CDR3nt: TGTGCCTGGAGAGTTAATAGAAACAGGCCCTACGAGCAGTACTTC
CDR3aa: CAWRVNRNRPYEQYF

len: 15
d_gene: TRBD1
j_gene: TRBJ1-1
v_gene: TRBV27
CDR3nt: TGTGCCAGCAGGTGGGACAGCCTCCCTAACACTGAAGCTTTCTTT
CDR3aa: CASRWDSLPNTEAFF

len: 16
d_gene: TRBD2
j_gene: TRBJ2-2
v_gene: TRBV30
CDR3nt: TGTGCCTGGAGTTCGTGGGAGGGCCCACCTACCGGGGAGCTGTTTTTT
CDR3aa: CAWSSWEGPPTGELFF

len: 13
d_gene: -
j_gene: TRBJ1-4
v_gene: TRBV18
CDR3nt: TGTGCCAGCTCACAAGGGAGCGGGGAAAAACTGTTTTTT
CDR3aa: CASSQGSGEKLFF

len: 18
d_gene: -
j_gene: TRBJ2-3
v_gene: TRBV4-1
CDR3nt: TGCGCCAGCACCACACGAATGGGGGGGGGCCCCGGCACAGATACGCAGTATTTT
CDR3aa: CASTTRMGGGPGTDTQYF

len: 15
d_gene: TRBD2
j_gene: TRBJ2-3
v_gene: TRBV5-4
CDR3nt: TGTGCCAGCAGCTTAGCCAGCGGGGGGACAGATACGCAGTATTTT
CDR3aa: CASSLASGGTDTQYF

len: 18
d_gene: TRBD1
j_gene: TRBJ1-5
v_gene: TRBV28
CDR3nt: TGTGCCAGCAGTTTAACTTTCGGACAGGGGTCCGGCAATCAGCCCCAGCATTTT
CDR3aa: CASSLTFGQGSGNQPQHF

len: 13
d_gene: -
j_gene: TRBJ1-2
v_gene: TRBV19
CDR3nt: TGTGCCAGTAGTATCGCGCAGGGTGGAGGCTACACCTTC
CDR3aa: CASSIAQGGGYTF

len: 14
d_gene: -
j_gene: TRBJ1-2
v_gene: TRBV7-9
CDR3nt: TGTGCCAGCAGCTTAGCCAGGGGTAACTATGGCTACACCTTC
CDR3aa: CASSLARGNYGYTF